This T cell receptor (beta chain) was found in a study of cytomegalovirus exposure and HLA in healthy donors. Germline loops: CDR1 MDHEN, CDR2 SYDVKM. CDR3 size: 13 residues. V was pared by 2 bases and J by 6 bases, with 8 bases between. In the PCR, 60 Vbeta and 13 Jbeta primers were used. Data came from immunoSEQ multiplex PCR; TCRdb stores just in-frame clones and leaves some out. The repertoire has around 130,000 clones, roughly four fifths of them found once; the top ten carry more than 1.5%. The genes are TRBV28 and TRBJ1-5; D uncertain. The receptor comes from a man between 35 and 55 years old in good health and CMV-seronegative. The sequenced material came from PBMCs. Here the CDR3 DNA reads TGTGCCAGCAGTTTACAGACTGGTCAGCCCCAGCATTTT. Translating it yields CASSLQTGQPQHF. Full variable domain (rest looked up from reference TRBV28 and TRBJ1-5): DVKVTQSSRYLVKRTGEKVFLECVQDMDHENMFWYRQDPGLGLRLIYFSYDVKMKEKGDIPEGYSVSREKKERFSLILESASTNQTSMYLCASSLQTGQPQHFGDGTRLSIL.